This T cell receptor beta chain was documented in a study of T-cell reconstitution after alpha-beta-depleted transplantation in children. It was with unique molecular identifiers that the TCRbeta library was prepared. TCRdb passed the PCR reads through MiXCR, listing each CDR3 protein once. Among fewer than 400,000 distinct CDR3 sequences listed, around 21% were seen once. Germline V gene data show CDR1 as MNHNS and CDR2 as SASEGT. V was trimmed by 6 bases and J by 2 bases, leaving 14 bases between them. The CDR3 totals 15 residues. Sequenced here: PBMCs from the stem cell graft donor, sampled from the stem cell graft. The sequence came from a human donor who donated a stem cell graft to a child with acute myeloid leukemia. The V gene is TRBV6-1, the J gene TRBJ2-1, with D possibly matching TRBD2 (5 bases). The CDR3 region is CASSLILAAYNEQFF. The CDR3 DNA sequence: TGTGCCAGCAGCCTTATCCTAGCCGCCTACAATGAGCAGTTCTTC.